The entry below describes one TCR beta chain. What it binds is unknown. The sample belongs to a study of CD8 T cells in Susac syndrome. RNA, at about 0.45 to 1 ug, was reverse transcribed with random hexamers. By means of immunoSEQ multiplex PCR, TCR beta CDR3 spanning 54 Vbeta and 13 Jbeta underwent amplification. Via MiXCR, TCRdb re-called the immunoSEQ multiplex PCR reads, giving one row per CDR3 protein. This table holds about 84,000 distinct CDR3 sequences, 95% to 96% found once. TEMRA cells were FACS-enriched, with CD8+ and CD4+ T cells isolated negatively. V shed 2 bases and J shed 8 bases, with 8 bases lying between them. In germline, CDR1 is PRHDT, CDR2 FYEKMQ (reference sequence). The CDR3 is made up of 12 amino acids. Study-level points and caveats: It was in TEMRA cells and active patients that Susac CD8+ clonal expansion peaked.

The receptor was derived from a human donor with Susac syndrome. The sequenced material came from CD8+ T cells from PBMCs. The V call is TRBV13, the J call TRBJ2-3, with D uncertain. CDR3 coding DNA: TGTGCCAGCAGCTTAAAGGGCGGTACGCAGTATTTT. It specifies CASSLKGGTQYF. The whole variable domain, remainder taken from reference TRBV13 and TRBJ2-3, is AAGVIQSPRHLIKEKRETATLKCYPIPRHDTVYWYQQGPGQDPQFLISFYEKMQSDKGSIPDRFSAQQFSDYHSELNMSSLELGDSALYFCASSLKGGTQYFGPGTRLTVL.